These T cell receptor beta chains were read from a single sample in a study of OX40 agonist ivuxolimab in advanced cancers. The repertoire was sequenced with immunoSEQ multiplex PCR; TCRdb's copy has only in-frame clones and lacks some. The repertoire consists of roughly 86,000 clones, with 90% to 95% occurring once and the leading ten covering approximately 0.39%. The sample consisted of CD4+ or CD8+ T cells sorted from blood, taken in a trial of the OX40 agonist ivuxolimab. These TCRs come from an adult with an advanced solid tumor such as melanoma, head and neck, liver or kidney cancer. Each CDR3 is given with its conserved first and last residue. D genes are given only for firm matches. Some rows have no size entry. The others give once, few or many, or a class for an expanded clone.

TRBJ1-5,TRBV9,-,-,CASSVGNSNQPQHF,TGTGCCAGCAGCGTAGGGAATAGCAATCAGCCCCAGCATTTT
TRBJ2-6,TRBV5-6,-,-,CASSLFFPGANVLTF,TGTGCCAGCAGCTTGTTCTTTCCTGGGGCCAACGTCCTGACTTTC
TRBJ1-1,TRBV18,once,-,CASSQSEENAGTFF,TGTGCCAGCTCACAATCAGAGGAAAACGCGGGGACTTTCTTT
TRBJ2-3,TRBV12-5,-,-,CASGSTGLSTDTQYF,TGTGCTAGTGGTTCAACAGGGTTGAGCACAGATACGCAGTATTTT
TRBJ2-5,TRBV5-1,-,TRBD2,CASSLGMTSELETQYF,TGCGCCAGCAGCTTGGGAATGACTAGCGAGCTTGAGACCCAGTACTTC
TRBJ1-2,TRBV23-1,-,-,CASNRTGGGPHYGYTF,TGCGCCAGCAACAGAACCGGGGGGGGCCCCCACTATGGCTACACCTTC
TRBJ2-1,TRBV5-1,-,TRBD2,CASSFGGGPTYNEQFF,TGCGCCAGCAGCTTTGGGGGAGGGCCTACCTACAATGAGCAGTTCTTC
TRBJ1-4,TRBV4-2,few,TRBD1,CASSQGPGTGGRHEKLFF,TGTGCCAGCAGCCAAGGCCCCGGGACAGGGGGAAGGCATGAAAAACTGTTTTTT
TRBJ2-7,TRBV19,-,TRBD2,CATGPRGEGSDEQYF,TGTGCCACCGGACCCCGGGGGGAGGGCTCCGACGAGCAGTACTTC
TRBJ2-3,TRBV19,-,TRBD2,CASTKGGSGGTDTQYF,TGTGCCAGTACCAAGGGCGGTAGCGGGGGCACAGATACGCAGTATTTT
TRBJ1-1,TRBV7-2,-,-,CASSQQVNTEAFF,TGTGCCAGCAGCCAACAGGTGAACACTGAAGCTTTCTTT
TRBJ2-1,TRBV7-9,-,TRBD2,CASSLAKLADYNEQFF,TGTGCCAGCAGCTTAGCGAAACTAGCGGATTACAATGAGCAGTTCTTC
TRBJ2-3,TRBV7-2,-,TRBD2,CASSAWGAGIDTQYF,TGTGCCAGCAGCGCCTGGGGAGCGGGGATAGATACGCAGTATTTT
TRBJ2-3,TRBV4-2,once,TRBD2,CASSQGLAGAPDTQYF,TGTGCCAGCAGCCAAGGACTAGCGGGAGCGCCAGATACGCAGTATTTT
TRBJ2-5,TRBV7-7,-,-,CASSPNLGTQETQYF,TGTGCTAGCAGCCCAAATCTGGGGACCCAAGAGACCCAGTACTTC
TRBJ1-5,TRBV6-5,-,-,CASRRDDSQPQHF,TGTGCCAGCAGGCGGGACGATTCTCAGCCCCAGCATTTT
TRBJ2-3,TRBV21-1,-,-,CASSGTFPGPDTQYF,TGTGCCAGCAGTGGGACTTTCCCGGGCCCAGATACGCAGTATTTT
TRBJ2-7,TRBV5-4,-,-,CASSNPKGVIDEQYF,TGTGCCAGCAGTAACCCCAAGGGGGTGATTGACGAGCAGTACTTC
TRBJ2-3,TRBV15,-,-,CATSNTNTDTQYF,TGTGCCACCAGCAACACAAACACAGATACGCAGTATTTT
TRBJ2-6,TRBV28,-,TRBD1,CASSSGQEDVLTF,TGTGCCAGCAGTTCAGGACAGGAGGACGTCCTGACTTTC
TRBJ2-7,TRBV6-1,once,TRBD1,CASSAPGTGGPYEQYF,TGTGCCAGCAGTGCCCCCGGGACAGGGGGCCCCTACGAGCAGTACTTC
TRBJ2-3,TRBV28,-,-,CASSLAGTQYF,TGTGCCAGCAGTTTGGCCGGCACGCAGTATTTT
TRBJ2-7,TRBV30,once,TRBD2,CAWSVRSGLAGISYEQYF,TGTGCCTGGAGTGTTCGTTCGGGACTAGCGGGGATCTCCTACGAGCAGTACTTC
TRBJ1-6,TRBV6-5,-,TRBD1,CASSVRQGESSPLHF,TGTGCCAGCAGTGTCCGACAGGGTGAGAGTTCACCCCTCCACTTT
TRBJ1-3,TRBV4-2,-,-,CASSQVVGAGNTIYF,TGTGCCAGCAGCCAAGTAGTGGGGGCTGGAAACACCATATATTTT
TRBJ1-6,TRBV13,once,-,CASSLGHVEGNSPLHF,TGTGCCAGCAGCTTAGGCCATGTGGAGGGAAATTCACCCCTCCACTTT
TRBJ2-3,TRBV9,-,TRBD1,CASSGGQLTDTQYF,TGTGCCAGCAGCGGGGGACAGCTCACAGATACGCAGTATTTT
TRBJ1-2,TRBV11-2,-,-,CASSLEAGVGGYTF,TGTGCCAGCAGCTTAGAGGCAGGAGTTGGCGGCTACACCTTC
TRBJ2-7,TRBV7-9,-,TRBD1,CASRPGQGQDNEQYF,TGTGCCAGCAGACCGGGACAGGGGCAGGACAACGAGCAGTACTTC
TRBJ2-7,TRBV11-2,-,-,CASTGDGSYEQYF,TGTGCCAGCACCGGGGACGGCTCCTACGAGCAGTACTTC
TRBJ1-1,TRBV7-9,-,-,CASSSSRHSRGNTEAFF,TGTGCCAGCAGCTCGAGTCGACACTCCAGGGGGAACACTGAAGCTTTCTTT
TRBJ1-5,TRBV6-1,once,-,CASSEVSTYQPQHF,TGTGCCAGCAGTGAAGTGTCAACATATCAGCCCCAGCATTTT
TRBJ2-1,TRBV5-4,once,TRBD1,CASSLEGTGPYNEQFF,TGTGCCAGCAGCTTGGAGGGGACAGGGCCTTACAATGAGCAGTTCTTC
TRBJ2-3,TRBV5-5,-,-,CASSLRVGTDTQYF,TGTGCCAGCAGCTTGAGGGTAGGCACAGATACGCAGTATTTT
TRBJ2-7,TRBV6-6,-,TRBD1,CASSRTGAPYEQYF,TGTGCCAGCAGTCGGACAGGGGCACCCTACGAGCAGTACTTC
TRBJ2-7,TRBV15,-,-,CATSREYGAAYEQYF,TGTGCCACCAGCAGAGAATATGGGGCCGCCTACGAGCAGTACTTC
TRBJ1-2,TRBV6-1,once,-,CASSEALAASYGYTF,TGTGCCAGCAGTGAAGCGCTGGCGGCCTCCTATGGCTACACCTTC
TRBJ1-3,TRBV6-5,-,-,CASTREFSGNTIYF,TGTGCCAGCACCCGGGAATTCTCTGGAAACACCATATATTTT
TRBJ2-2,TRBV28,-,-,CASSFGRTTNTGELFF,TGTGCCAGCAGTTTCGGTAGAACTACGAACACCGGGGAGCTGTTTTTT
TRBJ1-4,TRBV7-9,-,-,CASSLVGSENEKLFF,TGTGCCAGCAGCTTAGTAGGGAGCGAAAATGAAAAACTGTTTTTT